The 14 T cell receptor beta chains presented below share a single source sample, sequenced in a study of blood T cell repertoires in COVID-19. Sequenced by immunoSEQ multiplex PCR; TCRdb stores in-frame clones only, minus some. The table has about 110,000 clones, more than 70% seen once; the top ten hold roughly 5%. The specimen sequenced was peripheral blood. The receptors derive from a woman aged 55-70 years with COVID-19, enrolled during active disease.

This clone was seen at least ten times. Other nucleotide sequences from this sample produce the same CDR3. This CDR3 reads CASSLVAGGDTDTQYF. CDR3 DNA: TGTGCCAGCAGCTTGGTGGCGGGGGGAGACACAGATACGCAGTATTTT. V is TRBV5-4 and J is TRBJ2-3; 8 bases match TRBD2. The CDR3 totals 16 residues. Trimming removed 0 bases from V and 2 bases from J; junction bases left unmatched: 5. In germline, CDR1 is SGHNT, CDR2 YYREEE (reference sequence). Combining the CDR3 with reference TRBV5-4 and TRBJ2-3 gives the whole variable domain ETGVTQSPTHLIKTRGQQVTLRCSSQSGHNTVSWYQQALGQGPQFIFQYYREEENGRGNFPPRFSGLQFPNYSSELNVNALELDDSALYLCASSLVAGGDTDTQYFGPGTRLTVL.

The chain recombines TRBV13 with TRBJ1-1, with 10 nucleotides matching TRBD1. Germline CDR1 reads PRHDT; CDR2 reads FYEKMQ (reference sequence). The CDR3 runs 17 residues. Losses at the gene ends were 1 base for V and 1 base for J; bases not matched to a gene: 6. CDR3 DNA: TGTGCCAGCAGCTTAGTACCGGGACAGGGGTCGAACACTGAAGCTTTCTTT. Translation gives CASSLVPGQGSNTEAFF.

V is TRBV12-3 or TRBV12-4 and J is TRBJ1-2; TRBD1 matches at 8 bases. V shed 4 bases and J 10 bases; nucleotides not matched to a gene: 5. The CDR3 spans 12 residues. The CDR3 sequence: CASSSGGAVYTF. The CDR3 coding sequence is TGTGCCAGCAGTTCAGGGGGCGCGGTCTACACCTTC.

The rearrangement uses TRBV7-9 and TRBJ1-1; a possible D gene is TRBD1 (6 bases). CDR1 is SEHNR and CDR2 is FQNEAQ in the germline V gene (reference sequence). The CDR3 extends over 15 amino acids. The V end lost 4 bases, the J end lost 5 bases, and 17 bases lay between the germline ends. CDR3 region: CASSSPVEGGTEAFF. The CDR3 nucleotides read TGTGCCAGCAGCTCCCCGGTGGAGGGGGGGACTGAAGCTTTCTTT.

The CDR3 reads CASQGQPLYYEQYF. The CDR3 DNA reads TGTGCCAGTCAAGGACAGCCTTTGTACTACGAGCAGTACTTC. V usage is TRBV5-5 and J usage is TRBJ2-7; D is possibly TRBD1 (6 bases). The CDR3 length is 14 residues. Germline-derived CDR1 and CDR2 are SGHKS and YYEKEE (reference sequence). V was cut by 8 bases and J by 3 bases, with 18 bases left in between.

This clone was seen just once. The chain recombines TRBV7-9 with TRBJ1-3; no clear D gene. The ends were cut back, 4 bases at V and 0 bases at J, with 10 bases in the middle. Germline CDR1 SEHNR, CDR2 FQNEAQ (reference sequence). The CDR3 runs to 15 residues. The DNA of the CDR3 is TGTGCCAGCAGCTGGGAAGAGGGCTCTGGAAACACCATATATTTT. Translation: CASSWEEGSGNTIYF.

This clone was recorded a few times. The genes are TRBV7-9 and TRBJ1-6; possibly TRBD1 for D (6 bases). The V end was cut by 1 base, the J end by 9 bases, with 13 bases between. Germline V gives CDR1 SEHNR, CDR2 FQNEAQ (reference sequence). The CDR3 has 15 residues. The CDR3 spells CASSLGGTISSPLHF. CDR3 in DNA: TGTGCCAGCAGCTTAGGGGGGACAATCTCTTCACCCCTCCACTTT.

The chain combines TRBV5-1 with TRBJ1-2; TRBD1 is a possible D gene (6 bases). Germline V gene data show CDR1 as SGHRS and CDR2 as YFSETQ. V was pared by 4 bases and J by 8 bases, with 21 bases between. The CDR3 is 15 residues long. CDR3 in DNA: TGCGCCAGCAGCGACGACAGGAGCCCTATACAAGGCTACACCTTC. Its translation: CASSDDRSPIQGYTF. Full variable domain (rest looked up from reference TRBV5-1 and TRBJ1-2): KAGVTQTPRYLIKTRGQQVTLSCSPISGHRSVSWYQQTPGQGLQFLFEYFSETQRNKGNFPGRFSGRQFSNSRSEMNVSTLELGDSALYLCASSDDRSPIQGYTFGSGTRLTVV.

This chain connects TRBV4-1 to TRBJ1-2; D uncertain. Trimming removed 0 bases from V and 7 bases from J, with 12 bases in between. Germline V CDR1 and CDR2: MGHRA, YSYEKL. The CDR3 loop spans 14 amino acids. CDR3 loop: CASSQDPRAGGYTF. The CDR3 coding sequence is TGCGCCAGCAGCCAAGACCCTCGTGCAGGTGGCTACACCTTC.

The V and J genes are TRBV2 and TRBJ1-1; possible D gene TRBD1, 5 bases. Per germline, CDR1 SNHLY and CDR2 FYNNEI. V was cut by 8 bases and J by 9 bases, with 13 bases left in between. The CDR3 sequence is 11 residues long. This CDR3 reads CASGGGFQAFF. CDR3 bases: TGTGCCAGCGGGGGGGGTTTTCAAGCTTTCTTT.

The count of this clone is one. CDR3 sequence (DNA): TGCGCCAGCAGCCCCTTTAGCGGGGGGGCCTCCGGGGAGCTGTTTTTT. It translates to CASSPFSGGASGELFF. J is TRBJ2-2 and V is TRBV4-1, with 11 bases identical to TRBD2. Germline V gene sequence: CDR1 MGHRA, CDR2 YSYEKL. Trimming took 4 bases from V and 6 from J; bases not matched to a gene: 7. CDR3 length: 16 amino acids.

CDR3 region: CATSDSPPRAQSQETQYF. The DNA of the CDR3 is TGTGCCACCAGTGATTCGCCCCCCAGGGCCCAGTCCCAAGAGACCCAGTACTTC. The chain uses TRBV24-1 and TRBJ2-5, with TRBD1 as a possible D gene (5 bases). The CDR3 covers 18 residues. The germline V gene has CDR1 KGHDR and CDR2 SFDVKD. Trimming stripped 2 bases from V and 1 base from J, with 19 bases between.

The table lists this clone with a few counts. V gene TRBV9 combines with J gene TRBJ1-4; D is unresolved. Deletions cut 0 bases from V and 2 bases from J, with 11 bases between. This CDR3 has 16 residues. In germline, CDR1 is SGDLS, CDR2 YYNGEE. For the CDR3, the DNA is TGTGCCAGCAGCGTAGGGAGAGCCCGCACTAATGAAAAACTGTTTTTT. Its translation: CASSVGRARTNEKLFF.

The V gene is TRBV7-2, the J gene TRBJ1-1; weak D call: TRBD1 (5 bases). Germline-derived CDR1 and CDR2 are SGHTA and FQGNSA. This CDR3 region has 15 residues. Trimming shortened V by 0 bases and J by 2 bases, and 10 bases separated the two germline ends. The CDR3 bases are TGTGCCAGCAGCTTAGCGGCAGGGCACAACACTGAAGCTTTCTTT. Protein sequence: CASSLAAGHNTEAFF.